This TCR beta chain is drawn from a study of radiation and T cells in renal cell carcinoma. Time point denoted: blood 4 weeks post-SBRT, at nephrectomy. Treatment specified: 15 Gy SBRT to primary tumor, nephrectomy 4 weeks later. The CDR3 runs 15 residues. CDR1 is MGHRA and CDR2 is YSYEKL in the germline V gene. J was trimmed by 8 bases and V by 1 base; bases with no gene match: 8. This table comes from immunoSEQ multiplex PCR, and its TCRdb copy is limited to in-frame clones, with some not included. The sample has around 100,000 clones; roughly 82% are singletons. About this clone itself: Its specificity is not known.

Study conclusions and caveats: Top tumor clonotypes rose in blood 2 weeks post-radiation, then contracted.

The sequences come from blood, collected from a patient whose treatment included radiotherapy and nephrectomy. The origin of this receptor is a man aged 60 to 69 with renal cell carcinoma. This chain connects TRBV4-1 to TRBJ2-1; 7 nucleotides match TRBD1. The CDR3 nucleotides are TGCGCCAGCAGCCAAGTGACAGGGTATGTGGATGAGCAGTTCTTC. Its translation: CASSQVTGYVDEQFF.